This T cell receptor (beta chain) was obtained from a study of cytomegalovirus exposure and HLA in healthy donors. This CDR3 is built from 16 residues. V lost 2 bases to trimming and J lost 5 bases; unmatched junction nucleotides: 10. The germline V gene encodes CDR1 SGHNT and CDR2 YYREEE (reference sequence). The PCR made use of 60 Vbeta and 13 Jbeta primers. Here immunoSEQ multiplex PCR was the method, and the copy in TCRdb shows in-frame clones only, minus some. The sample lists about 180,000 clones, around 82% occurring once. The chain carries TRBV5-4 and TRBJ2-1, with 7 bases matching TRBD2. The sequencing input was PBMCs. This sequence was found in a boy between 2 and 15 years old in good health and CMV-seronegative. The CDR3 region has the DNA TGTGCCAGCAGCTTATACGCGGGAGTACGTAACAATGAGCAGTTCTTC. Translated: CASSLYAGVRNNEQFF.